This TCR beta chain was profiled in a study of T cell repertoires in cytomegalovirus infection. Study at large: Public TCR beta signatures provided an indication of both CMV infection and a matching HLA type. Whole-study results and caveats: Across the ex vivo response, the dominant clonotypes were HLA-C-restricted CMV-specific TCR beta clonotypes. Cumulative frequency (of public TCR beta family members) identified carriers of CMV plus the relevant HLA.

TCRdb re-called the reads through MiXCR, storing one row per CDR3 protein. The sample records roughly 920,000 distinct CDR3 sequences, roughly a third being singletons. The sample holds a few counts of this clonotype. No antigen is known for it. Germline CDR1 reads SEHNR; CDR2 reads FQNEAQ (reference sequence). The CDR3 is 12 amino acids. Trimming removed 6 bases at V and 5 bases at J, with 11 bases between. This chain connects TRBV7-9 to TRBJ2-7, with D possibly being TRBD2 (5 bases). Sequences were derived from cultured CD8+ T cells from PBMCs, sampled from culture after CMV antigen stimulation. The origin of this receptor is a human donor in good health (CMV status not recorded). Some clones in this sample may be carry-over from other donors' samples. CDR3 protein: CASSEGLHEQYV. CDR3 nucleotide sequence: TGTGCCAGCAGTGAGGGTCTCCACGAGCAGTACGTC.